This T cell receptor (beta chain) came from a study of OX40 agonist ivuxolimab in advanced cancers. Study-level information: Enrolled patients in dose escalation had cancers that were hepatocellular carcinoma, melanoma, renal cell or head and neck cancer.

The data were produced by immunoSEQ multiplex PCR, yet TCRdb's version contains in-frame clones alone and is incomplete. The sample lists around 70,000 clones, roughly 80% occurring once. Points on this clone: The junction departs from the called germline gene at one end, perhaps through a read error. Other nucleotide sequences in the sample specify the same CDR3.

The clonotype originates from an adult with an advanced solid tumor such as melanoma, head and neck, liver or kidney cancer. The sample in question was CD4+ or CD8+ T cells sorted from blood, obtained in a trial of the OX40 agonist ivuxolimab.

The DNA for the CDR3 is TGTGCCATCAGCGAGTCAGCTGGGGGCTACACCTTC. It translates to CAISESAGGYTF. The gene calls are TRBV10-3 and TRBJ1-2; D unclear. Germline V gene sequence: CDR1 ENHRY, CDR2 SYGVKD. The length of the CDR3 is 12 residues.